The source of this TCR beta chain is a study of cytomegalovirus exposure and HLA in healthy donors. Broader study findings: Testing in vitro showed a few CMV-associated chains specific for CMV antigens. Accounts indicate the classifier identified cytomegalovirus status with strong specificity and sensitivity.

Per the germline V gene, CDR1 is SGDLS and CDR2 is YYNGEE. This CDR3 has 13 residues. V lost 4 bases and J 6 bases, leaving 11 bases between the germline ends. This clone came up once. Its antigen remains unknown. The donors formed part of the approximately 120-subject validation cohort, distinct from the roughly 630-subject first cohort. Data came from immunoSEQ multiplex PCR; TCRdb stores just in-frame clones and leaves some out. This sample yields 200,000 to 250,000 clones, of which roughly 87% are seen a single time; approximately 12% belongs to the top ten. Material: PBMCs. The receptor was derived from a man in his late teens or twenties in good health and CMV-seropositive. V and J are TRBV9 and TRBJ2-1; possibly TRBD2 for D (6 bases). CDR3 protein: CASSPMGGNEQFF. The CDR3 coding sequence is TGTGCCAGCAGCCCCATGGGGGGCAATGAGCAGTTCTTC.